This entry concerns a single T cell receptor beta chain. The library labeled individual cDNA molecules by adding unique molecular identifiers to them. MiXCR was run by TCRdb on the RACE reads, yielding one entry per CDR3 protein. The sample yields over 300,000 distinct CDR3 sequences, roughly 5% seen once. CDR1 SNHLY and CDR2 FYNNEI come from the germline V gene. The CDR3 spans 14 residues. Trimming removed 7 bases at V and 2 bases at J, with 14 bases between. The time point denotes: pre-sensitization, week 0. The treatment was: therapeutic diphenylcyclopropenone sensitization with weekly scalp DPC. Blood was collected ahead of every patch test applied. Donors were 18 to 70-year-old alopecia patients suitable for DPC. Total RNA was isolated from unfractionated whole blood. The data were obtained in a study of human T cells and chemical hapten exposure.

V is TRBV2 and J is TRBJ1-2; a weak D match, TRBD1 (5 bases). This specimen was whole blood, taken in connection with sensitization to the hapten diphenylcyclopropenone (DPC). This TCR was recovered from a woman between 50 and 59 years old with alopecia areata. Some clones in this sample may be carry-over from other donors' samples. The CDR3 region has the DNA TGTGCCAGCAACGGGGACGGACTCAACTATGGCTACACCTTC. Protein product: CASNGDGLNYGYTF. Using reference TRBV2 and TRBJ1-2 for the parts outside the CDR3, the full variable domain is EPEVTQTPSHQVTQMGQEVILRCVPISNHLYFYWYRQILGQKVEFLVSFYNNEISEKSEIFDDQFSVERPDGSNFTLKIRSTKLEDSAMYFCASNGDGLNYGYTFGSGTRLTVV.